This T cell receptor beta chain was retrieved from a study of blood T cell repertoires in COVID-19. Study context: Acute and convalescent COVID-19 specimens originated in the United States, Italy and Spain. In each case, the material was cDNA or gDNA derived from T cells, B-cell-depleted T cells, or PBMCs.

In the original processing: Researchers report that nucleated cell counts were estimated from reference gene primer amplification. Profiled with immunoSEQ multiplex PCR; TCRdb holds only in-frame clones, not every one. That table furnishes V, J and clone size, whereas the DNA furnished D and trimming. Of 35,000 to 45,000 clones in the sample, approximately 90% were seen once. V lost 4 bases to trimming and J lost 4 bases; unmatched junction nucleotides: 6. Germline CDR1 SGHDT, CDR2 YYEEEE. The length of the CDR3 is 15 residues. The chain recombines TRBV5-6 with TRBJ2-5, with TRBD2 matching 11 bases. The sequenced sample consisted of peripheral blood. This TCR was sampled from a human donor in a cohort sampled during active COVID-19. Here the CDR3 DNA reads TGTGCCAGCAGCCCGACTAGCGGGGCGGTAGAGACCCAGTACTTC. Its protein is CASSPTSGAVETQYF.